Given below is one T cell receptor (beta chain) in context. The entry originates in a study of blood T cell repertoires in COVID-19. The V gene's germline CDR1 is SGHDT and CDR2 YYEEEE. The V and J ends lost 5 bases and 0 bases respectively, with 15 bases between them. The CDR3 extends over 16 amino acids. Assay used: immunoSEQ multiplex PCR; TCRdb lists only in-frame clones, some missing. Of 300,000 to 400,000 clones in the sample, 87% were seen once. The chain joins TRBV5-6 to TRBJ1-5, with D unresolved. The source material was peripheral blood. The source is a woman in her forties or fifties with COVID-19, enrolled during active disease. This chain's CDR3 is CASRYRVKNSNQPQHF. DNA of the CDR3: TGTGCCAGCAGATATCGGGTTAAGAATAGCAATCAGCCCCAGCATTTT.